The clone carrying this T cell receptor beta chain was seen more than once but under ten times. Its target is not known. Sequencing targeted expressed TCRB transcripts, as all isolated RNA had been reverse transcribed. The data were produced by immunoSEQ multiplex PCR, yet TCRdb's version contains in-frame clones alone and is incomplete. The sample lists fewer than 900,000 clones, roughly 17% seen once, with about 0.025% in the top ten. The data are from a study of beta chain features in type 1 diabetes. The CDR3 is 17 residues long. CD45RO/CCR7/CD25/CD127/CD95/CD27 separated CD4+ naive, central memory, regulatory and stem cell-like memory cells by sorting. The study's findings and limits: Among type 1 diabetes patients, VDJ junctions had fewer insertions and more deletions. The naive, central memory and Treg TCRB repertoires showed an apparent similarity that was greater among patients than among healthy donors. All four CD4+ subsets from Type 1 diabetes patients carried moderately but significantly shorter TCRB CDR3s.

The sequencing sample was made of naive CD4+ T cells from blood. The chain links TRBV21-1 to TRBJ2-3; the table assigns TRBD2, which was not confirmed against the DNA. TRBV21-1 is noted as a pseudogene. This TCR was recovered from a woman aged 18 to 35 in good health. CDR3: CASRTYYLGASTDTQYF. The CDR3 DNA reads TGTGCCAGCAGAACCTATTACCTGGGAGCTAGCACAGATACGCAGTATTTT.